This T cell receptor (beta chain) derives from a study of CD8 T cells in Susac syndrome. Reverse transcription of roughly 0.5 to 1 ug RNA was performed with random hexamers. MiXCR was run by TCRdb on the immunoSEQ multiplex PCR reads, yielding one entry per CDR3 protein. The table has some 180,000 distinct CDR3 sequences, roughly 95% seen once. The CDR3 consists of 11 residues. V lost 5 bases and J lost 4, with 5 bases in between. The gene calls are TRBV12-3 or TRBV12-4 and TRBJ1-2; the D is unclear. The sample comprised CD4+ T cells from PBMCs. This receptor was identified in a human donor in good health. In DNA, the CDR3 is TGTGCCAGCAGTAAATCCTATGGCTACACCTTC. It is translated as CASSKSYGYTF.